The source of this T cell receptor (beta chain) is a study of T-cell memory formation after mild COVID-19. General observations from the study: Memory cells collected pre-infection included some clones that later responded, suggesting cross-reactive memory joined.

As for this clonotype: Antigen: not known.

CDR1 SQVTM and CDR2 ANQGSEA come from the germline V gene. Deletions cut 7 bases from V and 5 bases from J, with 20 bases between. The CDR3 has 14 amino acids. Using constant-segment primers, 5'RACE produced TCR alpha and TCR beta cDNA libraries carrying sample barcodes and UMIs. Using its own MiXCR run on the 5' RACE reads, TCRdb lists one record per CDR3 protein. The sample shows fewer than 450,000 distinct CDR3 sequences, approximately 24% of them seen only once. The rearrangement uses TRBV29-1 and TRBJ2-5; tentatively, D is TRBD2 (7 bases). Sequences were obtained from PBMCs or a T cell subset sorted from them (not recorded which). This clonotype was obtained from an adult woman who had mild COVID-19 (a few samples of this study predate the infection). Cell type and time point are not known. CDR3 bases: TGCAGCGGTACTGCGAGGCGGGGGCGGGAGACCCAGTACTTC. Its translation is CSGTARRGRETQYF.